The rows below give T cell receptor beta chains drawn from one sample of a study of blood T cell repertoires in COVID-19. Clones were read by immunoSEQ multiplex PCR, and TCRdb kept only the in-frame ones, dropping some. Of roughly 290,000 clones in the sample, about 89% were seen once. Source material: peripheral blood. The origin of the receptors is a man younger than 40 with acute or convalescent COVID-19. Both conserved end residues are part of each CDR3. Each record gives: D gene, V gene, clone size, J gene, CDR3 protein, CDR3 DNA. A D gene is named only where the DNA matches it firmly. Clone size, where shown, is once, few, many, or a class for clones that have expanded.

>TRBD1|TRBV5-4|-|TRBJ1-3
CASSSQGSDTIYF
TGTGCCAGCAGCTCACAGGGGTCGGACACCATATATTTT
>-|TRBV2|-|TRBJ1-6
CASTYNSPLHF
TGTGCCAGCACGTATAATTCACCCCTCCACTTT
>TRBD1|TRBV19|-|TRBJ1-5
CASSYQGGRQPQHF
TGTGCCAGTAGTTATCAGGGGGGAAGACAGCCCCAGCATTTT
>-|TRBV6-4|-|TRBJ1-2
CASSDRGVRYTF
TGTGCCAGCAGTGACAGGGGTGTGCGCTACACCTTC
>TRBD1|TRBV5-1|-|TRBJ1-4
CASSRQGTGEKLFF
TGCGCCAGCAGCAGACAGGGTACTGGTGAAAAACTGTTTTTT
>-|TRBV27|-|TRBJ1-1
CASSLRAGVNTEAFF
TGTGCCAGCAGTTTACGAGCAGGGGTGAACACTGAAGCTTTCTTT
>TRBD2|TRBV15|-|TRBJ2-1
CATSRDPTSGRFYNEQFF
TGTGCCACCAGCAGAGATCCGACTAGCGGGAGGTTTTACAATGAGCAGTTCTTC
>TRBD1|TRBV28|-|TRBJ1-5
CASSSPGQGLPQPQHF
TGTGCCAGCAGTTCTCCGGGACAGGGGTTGCCCCAGCCCCAGCATTTT
>-|TRBV11-2|-|TRBJ2-7
CASSLYSDEQYF
TGTGCCAGCAGCCTATATAGCGACGAGCAGTACTTC
>TRBD1|TRBV25-1|-|TRBJ2-6
CASSQPSGQDSGANVLTF
TGTGCCAGCAGTCAACCCTCGGGACAGGACTCTGGGGCCAACGTCCTGACTTTC
>-|TRBV11-2|-|TRBJ1-3
CASSPRGSGNTIYF
TGTGCCAGCAGCCCTCGAGGCTCTGGAAACACCATATATTTT
>-|TRBV19|-|TRBJ1-6
CASSIVRGNSPLHF
TGTGCCAGTAGTATAGTGAGGGGGAATTCACCCCTCCACTTT
>TRBD1|TRBV10-3|-|TRBJ1-2
CASLPGQVLNYGYTF
TGTGCCAGTCTACCGGGACAGGTGTTAAACTATGGCTACACCTTC
>-|TRBV15|-|TRBJ1-6
CATSRDVRDSPLHF
TGTGCCACCAGCAGAGATGTGCGGGATTCACCCCTCCACTTT
>-|TRBV6-5|-|TRBJ2-3
CASIGVGDTQYF
TGTGCCAGCATAGGGGTTGGTGATACGCAGTATTTT
>-|TRBV28|-|TRBJ1-5
CASGRGNQPQHF
TGTGCCAGCGGGAGGGGCAATCAGCCCCAGCATTTT
>-|TRBV7-9|-|TRBJ2-7
CASRLGQNEQYF
TGTGCCAGCAGACTCGGACAGAACGAGCAGTACTTC
>-|TRBV6-5|-|TRBJ1-1
CASSPDPAGTEAFF
TGTGCCAGCAGCCCCGACCCGGCGGGAACTGAAGCTTTCTTT
>-|TRBV10-3|-|TRBJ1-2
CAISESPQLYGYTF
TGTGCCATCAGTGAGTCGCCGCAACTATATGGCTACACCTTC
>-|TRBV18|-|TRBJ1-3
CASAGNSGNTIYF
TGTGCCAGTGCAGGGAACTCTGGAAACACCATATATTTT
>-|TRBV3-1/TRBV3-2|-|TRBJ2-5
CASSQAISGTQYF
TGTGCCAGCAGCCAAGCTATTTCTGGGACCCAGTACTTC
>TRBD2|TRBV2|-|TRBJ2-2
CASSAGTRRSGELFF
TGTGCCAGCAGTGCCGGGACTAGGAGGTCCGGGGAGCTGTTTTTT
>-|TRBV5-1|-|TRBJ2-3
CASMTGDGAGTDTQYF
TGCGCCAGCATGACGGGGGACGGGGCTGGCACAGATACGCAGTATTTT
>-|TRBV27|-|TRBJ2-1
CASNRAGSSNEQFF
TGTGCCAGCAACCGCGCCGGGAGCTCAAATGAGCAGTTCTTC
>TRBD2|TRBV19|once|TRBJ2-3
CASKILAGGRTDTQYF
TGTGCCAGTAAAATACTAGCGGGGGGGCGAACAGATACGCAGTATTTT
>-|TRBV20-1|-|TRBJ2-7
CSARDRGQYF
TGCAGTGCTAGAGATCGGGGTCAGTACTTC
>-|TRBV15|-|TRBJ1-5
CATSSDERASNQPQHF
TGTGCCACCAGCAGCGACGAGAGGGCAAGCAATCAGCCCCAGCATTTT
>TRBD2|TRBV5-4|once|TRBJ2-7
CASSSLAGDRSDEQYF
TGTGCCAGCAGCTCCCTAGCGGGGGATAGGTCCGACGAGCAGTACTTC
>-|TRBV25-1|-|TRBJ2-7
CASSDWRMDYEQYF
TGTGCCAGCAGTGATTGGCGGATGGACTACGAGCAGTACTTC
>TRBD2|TRBV10-2|-|TRBJ2-7
CASSDSPLAVYEQYF
TGCGCCAGCAGCGATAGTCCACTAGCGGTCTACGAGCAGTACTTC
>-|TRBV28|-|TRBJ1-1
CASSLLSREAFF
TGTGCCAGCAGTTTACTTAGCCGGGAGGCTTTCTTT
>TRBD1|TRBV27|-|TRBJ2-1
CASSPSGTGSYNEQFF
TGTGCCAGCAGCCCCTCCGGGACAGGGTCCTACAATGAGCAGTTCTTC
>TRBD2|TRBV25-1|-|TRBJ2-5
CASSDWLRREAQYF
TGTGCCAGCAGTGACTGGCTCCGACGGGAGGCCCAGTACTTC
>TRBD1|TRBV18|-|TRBJ2-7
CASSPPGQGVSYEQYF
TGTGCCAGCTCACCACCGGGACAGGGGGTTAGCTACGAGCAGTACTTC
>TRBD2|TRBV5-1|-|TRBJ2-1
CASSRMSSGNSNNEQFF
TGCGCCAGCAGCCGGATGTCTAGCGGGAACTCGAACAATGAGCAGTTCTTC
>-|TRBV18|-|TRBJ1-4
CASSPPARSNEKLFF
TGTGCCAGCTCACCACCGGCCAGGTCTAATGAAAAACTGTTTTTT
>TRBD1|TRBV7-8|-|TRBJ1-6
CASSLRQGVQPLHF
TGTGCCAGCAGCTTGCGGCAGGGGGTGCAACCCCTCCACTTT
>-|TRBV14|-|TRBJ2-7
CASSQVQGGEYEQYF
TGTGCCAGCAGCCAAGTGCAAGGAGGAGAATACGAGCAGTACTTC
>-|TRBV10-2|-|TRBJ1-5
CASTRDSNQPQHF
TGCGCCAGCACCAGGGATAGCAATCAGCCCCAGCATTTT
>TRBD1|TRBV7-3|-|TRBJ2-1
CASSSTGGPYNEQFF
TGTGCCAGCAGCTCGACAGGGGGTCCTTACAATGAGCAGTTCTTC
>TRBD1|TRBV29-1|-|TRBJ1-2
CSGGTGGGYTF
TGCAGCGGAGGGACAGGAGGCGGCTACACCTTC
>TRBD2|TRBV6-5|-|TRBJ2-7
CASSSPGLVHEQYF
TGTGCCAGCAGTTCCCCGGGACTAGTCCACGAGCAGTACTTC
>-|TRBV2|-|TRBJ2-1
CASSEIRRERGNEQFF
TGTGCCAGCAGTGAAATTCGTCGGGAGCGCGGGAATGAGCAGTTCTTC
>TRBD1|TRBV5-1|-|TRBJ2-5
CASRRGQETQYF
TGCGCCAGCCGAAGGGGGCAGGAGACCCAGTACTTC
>TRBD2|TRBV6-4|-|TRBJ2-1
CASSVREAPYNEQFF
TGTGCCAGCAGTGTGCGGGAGGCCCCCTACAATGAGCAGTTCTTC
>-|TRBV5-4|-|TRBJ1-1
CASSSEVAPAGRNTEAFF
TGTGCCAGCAGCTCCGAGGTGGCACCGGCCGGCCGGAACACTGAAGCTTTCTTT
>-|TRBV5-1|-|TRBJ1-1
CASSSGLPAGNTEAFF
TGCGCCAGCAGCTCAGGACTCCCTGCGGGGAACACTGAAGCTTTCTTT
>TRBD1|TRBV2|-|TRBJ1-5
CASSIDRANQPQHF
TGTGCCAGCAGCATAGACAGGGCCAATCAGCCCCAGCATTTT
>TRBD2|TRBV3-1/TRBV3-2|-|TRBJ2-7
CASSHTSGRYEQYF
TGTGCCAGCAGCCATACTAGCGGAAGGTACGAGCAGTACTTC
>-|TRBV20-1|-|TRBJ1-2
CSATETNYGYTF
TGCAGTGCTACTGAGACAAACTATGGCTACACCTTC
>TRBD1|TRBV11-2|-|TRBJ1-1
CASSWGQSITEAFF
TGTGCCAGCAGCTGGGGACAGTCCATCACTGAAGCTTTCTTT
>TRBD1|TRBV2|-|TRBJ1-4
CASSEQGGKLFF
TGTGCCAGCAGTGAACAGGGGGGAAAACTGTTTTTT
>-|TRBV5-1|-|TRBJ2-3
CASSRQADPTDTQYF
TGCGCCAGCAGCCGCCAGGCCGACCCCACAGATACGCAGTATTTT
>TRBD1|TRBV28|-|TRBJ1-2
CASSQGVEVPTF
TGTGCCAGCAGTCAGGGGGTGGAGGTGCCCACCTTC
>-|TRBV29-1|-|TRBJ1-1
CSVEPQGTSGFF
TGCAGCGTTGAACCTCAGGGAACAAGTGGTTTCTTT
>-|TRBV27|once|TRBJ1-5
CASSLAVSNQPQHF
TGTGCCAGCAGTTTAGCAGTCAGCAATCAGCCCCAGCATTTT
>-|TRBV4-1|-|TRBJ1-4
CASETTHSGTNEKLFF
TGCGCCAGCGAAACAACCCACTCGGGGACTAATGAAAAACTGTTTTTT
>-|TRBV3-1/TRBV3-2|-|TRBJ1-1
CASSPLSGTEAFF
TGTGCCAGCAGCCCCCTGTCGGGTACTGAAGCTTTCTTT
>-|TRBV5-6|-|TRBJ2-7
CASSSLERDTYEQYF
TGTGCCAGCAGCTCTCTGGAACGGGATACTTACGAGCAGTACTTC
>TRBD1|TRBV6-5|-|TRBJ2-7
CASSPDRGKYEQYF
TGTGCCAGCAGTCCCGACAGGGGGAAGTACGAGCAGTACTTC